These 26 T cell receptor beta chains came from one sample sequenced in a study of cytomegalovirus exposure and HLA in healthy donors. PCR amplification relied on 60 Vbeta primers (plus 13 Jbeta primers). Produced via immunoSEQ multiplex PCR; TCRdb's table is partial and in-frame only. The table includes about 230,000 clones, approximately 87% detected once. Sequencing was carried out using PBMCs. The receptors were sampled from a human donor in good health.

This clone was counted a few times. The chain uses TRBV18 and TRBJ2-5, with a weak D call TRBD1 (5 bases). V lost 7 bases and J lost 2, with 17 bases in between. The CDR3 runs to 15 residues. Germline assignment: CDR1 KGHSH and CDR2 LQKENI. The CDR3 coding sequence is TGTGCCAGCTTCGTCGCCAGGGCGGCTCAAGAGACCCAGTACTTC. Protein product: CASFVARAAQETQYF.

Notes on this clone: Other DNA sequences in this sample translate to the same CDR3. V and J are TRBV7-9 and TRBJ1-1, with D maybe TRBD1 (5 bases). Trimming removed 2 bases from V and 1 base from J, with 5 bases in between. The germline V gene encodes CDR1 SEHNR and CDR2 FQNEAQ (reference sequence). The CDR3 extends over 13 amino acids. The CDR3 is CASSLQGNTEAFF. CDR3 DNA: TGTGCCAGCAGCTTACAGGGGAACACTGAAGCTTTCTTT.

The chain combines TRBV9 with TRBJ2-7; TRBD2 is a possible D gene (6 bases). Germline V gene lookup returns CDR1 SGDLS and CDR2 YYNGEE. The V end was cut by 0 bases, the J end by 0 bases, with 10 bases between. This CDR3 has 15 residues. CDR3 loop: CASSVALATSYEQYF. The CDR3 DNA reads TGTGCCAGCAGCGTAGCCCTAGCGACCTCCTACGAGCAGTACTTC.

The chain carries TRBV27 and TRBJ2-1; D possibly corresponds to TRBD1 (5 bases). V dropped 0 bases and J dropped 3 bases, with 12 bases sitting between them. Germline V CDR1 and CDR2: MNHEY, SMNVEV (reference sequence). The CDR3 spans 16 residues. CDR3 in DNA: TGTGCCAGCAGTTTATCTACCCAGACAGTCTACAATGAGCAGTTCTTC. Protein: CASSLSTQTVYNEQFF.

This clone was counted once. In nucleotides, the CDR3 is TGTGCCAGCAGCCAAGCCGGACAGGGAAGCGGCTACACCTTC. Amino acids: CASSQAGQGSGYTF. V gene TRBV4-2 combines with J gene TRBJ1-2, with 8 bases aligning to TRBD1. Germline V gene sequence: CDR1 LGHNA, CDR2 YNFKEQ. Germline trimming cut 1 base from V and 8 bases from J; bases unmatched to any gene: 6. CDR3 length: 14 amino acids.

V usage is TRBV5-4 and J usage is TRBJ2-1, with 9 bases fitting TRBD2. CDR3 length: 15 amino acids. Per the germline V gene, CDR1 is SGHNT and CDR2 is YYREEE (reference sequence). Trimming removed 4 bases from V and 10 bases from J; junction bases left unmatched: 12. Written as DNA, the CDR3 is TGTGCCAGCAGCCAGCCCCTGCGCGGGAGGGTGGAGCAGTTCTTC. Residues: CASSQPLRGRVEQFF.

This chain uses TRBV4-1 with TRBJ2-1; TRBD2 agrees at 13 bases. Germline CDR1 and CDR2: MGHRA and YSYEKL. CDR3 size: 17 residues. The V segment lost 1 base and the J segment 10 bases; nucleotides outside the gene matches: 10. The CDR3 sequence is CASSQGDGLAGEREQFF. Here the CDR3 DNA reads TGCGCCAGCAGCCAAGGTGACGGACTAGCGGGAGAGCGAGAGCAGTTCTTC.

V usage is TRBV18 and J usage is TRBJ2-3, with 9 bases aligning to TRBD1. CDR1 KGHSH and CDR2 LQKENI come from the germline V gene. This CDR3 is built from 15 residues. The trim removed 4 bases at V and 4 bases at J, leaving 6 bases unmatched. CDR3 region: CASSQTGGLADTQYF. The CDR3 DNA is TGTGCCAGCTCACAGACAGGGGGTCTAGCAGATACGCAGTATTTT.

The V call is TRBV27, the J call TRBJ2-5; possibly TRBD2 for D (7 bases). CDR3 length: 14 residues. V was cut by 5 bases and J by 5 bases, with 15 bases left in between. Germline V gene data show CDR1 as MNHEY and CDR2 as SMNVEV (reference sequence). The DNA for the CDR3 is TGTGCCAGCAGTCTGAGGGGGGGGCAGGAGACCCAGTACTTC. Its protein product is CASSLRGGQETQYF.

This clone is a singleton in its sample. J is TRBJ2-3 and V is TRBV19; 7 bases align to TRBD2. CDR1 LNHDA and CDR2 SQIVND come from the germline V gene (reference sequence). This CDR3 has 16 residues. The J segment lost 1 base and the V segment lost 2 bases, leaving 6 bases of the junction unmatched. As DNA, the CDR3 is TGTGCCAGTAGTATAAGGGCGGGAGTGGGCACAGATACGCAGTATTTT. The encoded protein is CASSIRAGVGTDTQYF.

This clone was detected once. The chain combines TRBV18 with TRBJ2-7; D perhaps matches TRBD2 (5 bases). This CDR3 spans 16 amino acids. Looked up from germline, CDR1 is KGHSH and CDR2 is LQKENI. Trimming removed 1 base at V and 0 bases at J, with 13 bases between. For the CDR3, the DNA is TGTGCCAGCTCACCACTTTCCTCCGGGAACTCCTACGAGCAGTACTTC. Amino acid sequence: CASSPLSSGNSYEQYF.

In this sample, this clone turned up once. V and J are TRBV2 and TRBJ2-3; no clear D. V dropped 6 bases and J dropped 2 bases, with 6 bases sitting between them. Germline assignment: CDR1 SNHLY and CDR2 FYNNEI. This CDR3 is built from 12 residues. DNA of the CDR3: TGTGCCAGCAGGGAGATCACAGATACGCAGTATTTT. The encoded protein is CASREITDTQYF.

V usage is TRBV28 and J usage is TRBJ2-3; 14 bases match TRBD2. Unmatched junction bases numbered 25, after V lost 4 bases and J lost 4 bases. Per the germline V gene, CDR1 is MDHEN and CDR2 is SYDVKM. The CDR3 contains 23 residues. The CDR3 region has the DNA TGTGCCAGCAGTTCCCCCGTGGGTCGACGCCGGCCGGGACTAGCGGGAGTCTCAGATACGCAGTATTTT. It yields the protein CASSSPVGRRRPGLAGVSDTQYF.

This clone was picked up one time. The chain links TRBV6-5 to TRBJ1-2; weak D call: TRBD1 (6 bases). CDR1 MNHEY and CDR2 SVGAGI come from the germline V gene. Trimming left V 10 bases short and J 8 bases short, with 23 bases between. The CDR3 runs to 14 residues. In nucleotides, the CDR3 is TGTGCCACAGGACAGAACCAAAAGATCTGGGGCTACACCTTC. Amino acid sequence: CATGQNQKIWGYTF.

J is TRBJ1-1 and V is TRBV29-1; tentative D call: TRBD1 (6 bases). The CDR3 is 13 amino acids. Germline CDR1 SQVTM, CDR2 ANQGSEA. Deletions cut 1 base from V and 1 base from J, with 7 bases between. As DNA, the CDR3 is TGCAGCGTTGAAGGGACAGCGAACACTGAAGCTTTCTTT. Protein product: CSVEGTANTEAFF. The whole variable domain, remainder taken from reference TRBV29-1 and TRBJ1-1, is SAVISQKPSRDICQRGTSLTIQCQVDSQVTMMFWYRQQPGQSLTLIATANQGSEATYESGFVIDKFPISRPNLTFSTLTVSNMSPEDSSIYLCSVEGTANTEAFFGQGTRLTVV.

The chain combines TRBV6-5 with TRBJ1-3, with D unclear. Trimming stripped 6 bases from V and 0 bases from J, with 9 bases between. The germline gives CDR1 MNHEY, CDR2 SVGAGI. The CDR3 loop spans 14 amino acids. The DNA of the CDR3 is TGTGCCAGCAGCCCAGGCTACTCTGGAAACACCATATATTTT. This sequence encodes CASSPGYSGNTIYF.

V usage is TRBV19 and J usage is TRBJ1-2; TRBD1 matches 9 bases. J was trimmed by 8 bases and V by 5 bases; bases with no gene match: 15. The CDR3 length is 16 residues. Germline loops: CDR1 LNHDA, CDR2 SQIVND (reference sequence). The CDR3 protein is CASSPRDRVPFGGYTF. CDR3 sequence (DNA): TGTGCCAGTAGTCCCCGGGACAGGGTCCCTTTTGGGGGCTACACCTTC.

The chain uses TRBV19 and TRBJ1-5; D call uncertain. The CDR3 has 15 amino acids. CDR1 LNHDA and CDR2 SQIVND come from the germline V gene (reference sequence). V lost 3 bases, J lost 5 bases, and 14 bases lay in between. The CDR3 coding sequence is TGTGCCAGTAGTATCGCCAGTCTAGGTTATCAGCCCCAGCATTTT. Translated: CASSIASLGYQPQHF.

V and J are TRBV7-9 and TRBJ2-7, with TRBD1 matching over 9 bases. This CDR3 spans 15 amino acids. Germline CDR1 reads SEHNR; CDR2 reads FQNEAQ (reference sequence). The ends lost 5 bases at V and 7 bases at J; junction bases unmatched: 12. The CDR3 bases are TGTGCCAGCAGCCAACGGACAGGGGTCCCGGGTGAGCAGTACTTC. Translating gives CASSQRTGVPGEQYF.

This clone was detected a few times. J is TRBJ1-1 and V is TRBV7-6; TRBD1 agrees at 8 bases. CDR3 length: 13 residues. Germline CDR1 and CDR2: SGHVS and FNYEAQ. V lost 5 bases to trimming and J lost 5 bases; unmatched junction nucleotides: 4. CDR3 DNA sequence: TGTGCCAGCAGCCTGACAGGGGAAACTGAAGCTTTCTTT. Its protein is CASSLTGETEAFF.

This rearrangement joins TRBV19 to TRBJ2-7, with no clear D. Trimming cost V 3 bases and J 0 bases, with 6 bases left between them. This CDR3 spans 13 amino acids. Germline V lookup: CDR1 LNHDA, CDR2 SQIVND (reference sequence). CDR3 DNA: TGTGCCAGTAGTATCACCGGCTCCTACGAGCAGTACTTC. Protein product: CASSITGSYEQYF.

In its sample, this clone was seen a few times. This chain uses TRBV11-2 with TRBJ2-7; the match to TRBD1 covers 8 bases. Germline assignment: CDR1 SGHAT and CDR2 FQNNGV. The CDR3 spans 15 residues. The V segment lost 3 bases and the J segment 6 bases; nucleotides outside the gene matches: 10. CDR3 sequence: CASSFTGTGSIEQYF. CDR3 DNA: TGTGCCAGCAGCTTCACCGGGACAGGTAGTATCGAGCAGTACTTC. The variable domain in full, completed from reference TRBV11-2 and TRBJ2-7, reads EAGVAQSPRYKIIEKRQSVAFWCNPISGHATLYWYQQILGQGPKLLIQFQNNGVVDDSQLPKDRFSAERLKGVDSTLKIQPAKLEDSAVYLCASSFTGTGSIEQYFGPGTRLTVT.

The chain employs TRBV4-1 and TRBJ2-3, with 9 positions matching TRBD2. Germline V gene lookup returns CDR1 MGHRA and CDR2 YSYEKL. This CDR3 contains 15 residues. Germline trimming cut 4 bases from V and 2 bases from J; bases unmatched to any gene: 4. The CDR3 spells CASSRIAGDTDTQYF. In DNA, the CDR3 is TGCGCCAGCAGCCGTATAGCGGGAGACACAGATACGCAGTATTTT.

The chain uses TRBV5-1 and TRBJ2-6; TRBD2 matches 10 bases. V gave up 1 base and J gave up 0 bases; unmatched junction bases: 7. This CDR3 is built from 19 residues. Germline V gene lookup returns CDR1 SGHRS and CDR2 YFSETQ. CDR3 sequence: CASSLIAGGPSSGANVLTF. CDR3 coding DNA: TGCGCCAGCAGCTTGATAGCGGGAGGCCCCTCCTCTGGGGCCAACGTCCTGACTTTC.

The CDR3 DNA follows: TGCGCCAGCAGCCAGACACGACTAATCTACGAGCAGTACTTC. It specifies CASSQTRLIYEQYF. The chain is built from TRBV4-1 and TRBJ2-7, with TRBD2 as a possible D gene (5 bases). Trimming took off 3 bases at V and 3 bases at J, with 12 bases between the two ends. This CDR3 is built from 14 residues. Germline V CDR1 and CDR2: MGHRA, YSYEKL.

This rearrangement joins TRBV30 to TRBJ1-1; D is uncertain. V was trimmed by 4 bases and J by 0 bases, leaving 12 bases between them. The V gene's germline CDR1 is GTSNPN and CDR2 SVGIG (reference sequence). The CDR3 sequence is 14 residues long. CDR3 sequence: CAWIPAGLNTEAFF. As DNA, the CDR3 is TGTGCCTGGATCCCCGCAGGTTTGAACACTGAAGCTTTCTTT.